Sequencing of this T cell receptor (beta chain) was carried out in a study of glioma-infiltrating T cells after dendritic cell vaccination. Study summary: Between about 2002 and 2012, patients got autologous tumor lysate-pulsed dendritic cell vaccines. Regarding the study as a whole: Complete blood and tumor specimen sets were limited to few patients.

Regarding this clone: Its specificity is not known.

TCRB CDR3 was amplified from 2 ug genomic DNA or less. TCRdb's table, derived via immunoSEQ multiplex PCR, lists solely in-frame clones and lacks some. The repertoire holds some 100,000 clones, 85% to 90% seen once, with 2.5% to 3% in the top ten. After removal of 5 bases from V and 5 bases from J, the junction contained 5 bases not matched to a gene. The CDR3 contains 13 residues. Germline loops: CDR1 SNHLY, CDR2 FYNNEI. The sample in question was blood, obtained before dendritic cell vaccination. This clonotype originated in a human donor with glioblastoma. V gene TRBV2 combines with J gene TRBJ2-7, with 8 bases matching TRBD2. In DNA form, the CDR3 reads TGTGCCAGCAGTCGGACTAGCAGCGACGAGCAGTACTTC. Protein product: CASSRTSSDEQYF.